This T cell receptor (beta chain) is drawn from a study of blood T cells in healthy people across ages. Sample-barcoded 5' priming and a J-beta primer mix drove a second PCR of 7 to 11 cycles. Sequencing of every sample gave 3 million or more CDR3-containing paired-end reads. In TCRdb, the 5' RACE reads were re-called with MiXCR into one record per CDR3 protein. Seen here are around 1.5 million distinct CDR3 sequences, 42% observed once, and the top ten hold 7% to 9%. This clonotype was recorded only once. Its antigen is unknown. The CDR3 covers 17 residues. Trimming took 4 bases from V and 0 from J; bases not matched to a gene: 9. The germline V gene encodes CDR1 SGDLS and CDR2 YYNGEE. Russia was home to the donors, healthy Caucasian individuals aged roughly 6 to 90. General observations from the study: The donors' CMV status was not determined, possibly confounding changes in expanded clonotypes.

The V gene is TRBV9, the J gene TRBJ2-3; 9 bases agree with TRBD2. Sequenced input: blood. This receptor was identified in a woman between 18 and 29 years old in good health. CDR3 protein: CASSSPGLALSTDTQYF. In DNA, the CDR3 is TGTGCCAGCAGCTCCCCGGGACTAGCCTTAAGCACAGATACGCAGTATTTT.